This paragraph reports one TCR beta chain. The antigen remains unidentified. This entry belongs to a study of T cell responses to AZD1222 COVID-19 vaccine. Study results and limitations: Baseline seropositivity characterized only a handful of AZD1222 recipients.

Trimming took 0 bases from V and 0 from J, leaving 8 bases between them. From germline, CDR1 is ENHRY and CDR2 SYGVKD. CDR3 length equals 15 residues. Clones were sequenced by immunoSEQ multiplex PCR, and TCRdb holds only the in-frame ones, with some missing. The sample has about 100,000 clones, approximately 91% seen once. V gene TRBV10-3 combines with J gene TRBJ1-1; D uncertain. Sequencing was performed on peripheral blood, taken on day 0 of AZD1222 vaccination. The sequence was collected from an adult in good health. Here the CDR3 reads CAISESMEMNTEAFF. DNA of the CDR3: TGTGCCATCAGTGAGTCGATGGAGATGAACACTGAAGCTTTCTTT.